These 21 T cell receptor beta chains came from one sample sequenced in a study of control samples from healthy donors and cancer patients. This table comes from immunoSEQ multiplex PCR, and its TCRdb copy is limited to in-frame clones, with some not included. The sample shows roughly 51,000 clones, roughly 90% of them seen only once. The sequenced sample consisted of PBMCs. The receptors originated from a man aged 40-49 years with colorectal cancer.

The genes are TRBV7-9 and TRBJ2-7; 8 bases agree with TRBD1. The V and J ends lost 5 bases and 5 bases, in that order; junction bases with no gene match: 8. The CDR3 runs 14 residues. Germline-derived CDR1 and CDR2 are SEHNR and FQNEAQ (reference sequence). Here the CDR3 reads CASSAQDRVHEQYF. The CDR3, as DNA: TGTGCCAGCAGCGCCCAGGACAGGGTCCACGAGCAGTACTTC.

The chain combines TRBV2 with TRBJ2-7; 11 nucleotides line up with TRBD2. The CDR3 is made up of 14 amino acids. The germline gives CDR1 SNHLY, CDR2 FYNNEI. V lost 6 bases and J lost 3; bases outside the gene matches: 4. CDR3 amino acids: CASRRLAGHYEQYF. The CDR3 nucleotides read TGTGCCAGCAGACGACTAGCGGGGCACTACGAGCAGTACTTC.

The J gene is TRBJ1-4, the V gene TRBV4-1; D not certain. The CDR3 contains 13 residues. Germline CDR1 reads MGHRA; CDR2 reads YSYEKL. The V gene lost 1 base and the J gene lost 7 bases, with 7 bases spanning the gap. The CDR3 here is CASSQVLGEKLFF. CDR3 coding DNA: TGCGCCAGCAGCCAAGTTTTAGGTGAAAAACTGTTTTTT.

As for this clone: Other DNA sequences of this sample code for an identical CDR3. The chain is built from TRBV18 and TRBJ1-2; possible D gene TRBD1, 6 bases. The CDR3 length is 13 residues. Looked up from germline, CDR1 is KGHSH and CDR2 is LQKENI. V shed 2 bases and J shed 6 bases, with 10 bases lying between them. Here the CDR3 DNA reads TGTGCCAGCTCACCAGGGGGGCTAGATGGCTACACCTTC. Residues: CASSPGGLDGYTF.

The rearrangement joins TRBV19 to TRBJ2-7; no clear D gene. Trimming removed 3 bases from V and 3 bases from J, with 9 bases in between. There are 13 residues in the CDR3. Germline V gene sequence: CDR1 LNHDA, CDR2 SQIVND (reference sequence). In DNA form, the CDR3 reads TGTGCCAGTAGTATTACTCCCGTCTACGAGCAGTACTTC. Translation: CASSITPVYEQYF. Drawing the rest from reference TRBV19 and TRBJ2-7, the complete variable domain is DGGITQSPKYLFRKEGQNVTLSCEQNLNHDAMYWYRQDPGQGLRLIYYSQIVNDFQKGDIAEGYSVSREKKESFPLTVTSAQKNPTAFYLCASSITPVYEQYFGPGTRLTVT.

The chain is built from TRBV18 and TRBJ1-1; D may be TRBD1 (5 bases). Per the germline V gene, CDR1 is KGHSH and CDR2 is LQKENI. The V and J ends lost 2 bases and 4 bases respectively, with 17 bases between them. CDR3 length equals 16 residues. CDR3: CASSPSGSARGTEAFF. CDR3 DNA sequence: TGTGCCAGCTCACCATCAGGGAGCGCGAGAGGCACTGAAGCTTTCTTT.

This clone appeared a few times. The chain combines TRBV2 with TRBJ2-5; 7 positions match TRBD2. Germline CDR1 reads SNHLY; CDR2 reads FYNNEI. V shed 1 base, J shed 5 bases, and the junction held 7 bases outside the gene matches. CDR3 length: 15 residues. CDR3 in DNA: TGTGCCAGCAGTGAAGGTGCGGGAGAAGGGGAGACCCAGTACTTC. Its translation: CASSEGAGEGETQYF.

CDR3: CASSQVGLSLEQSANSPLHF. In DNA form, the CDR3 reads TGCGCCAGCAGCCAAGTCGGATTGTCCCTGGAACAGAGCGCCAATTCACCCCTCCACTTT. The chain joins TRBV4-3 to TRBJ1-6; D ambiguous. Germline lookup yields CDR1 LGHNA and CDR2 YSLEER. V was pared by 1 base and J by 7 bases, with 26 bases between. The CDR3 totals 20 residues.

This rearrangement joins TRBV30 to TRBJ2-2, with D possibly matching TRBD2 (5 bases). There are 14 residues in the CDR3. Trimming took 0 bases from V and 6 from J, leaving 11 bases between them. CDR1 and CDR2 from the germline V gene are GTSNPN and SVGIG (reference sequence). CDR3 protein: CAWSVQRAPGELFF. In nucleotides, the CDR3 is TGTGCCTGGAGTGTACAGAGGGCCCCCGGGGAGCTGTTTTTT.

V usage is TRBV5-4 and J usage is TRBJ2-5; 8 bases align to TRBD1. Germline CDR1 SGHNT, CDR2 YYREEE (reference sequence). The CDR3 is 17 residues long. J was trimmed by 2 bases and V by 5 bases; bases with no gene match: 14. The CDR3 is CASSSTGTGLIQETQYF. CDR3 coding DNA: TGTGCCAGCAGTTCCACCGGGACAGGACTTATACAAGAGACCCAGTACTTC.

This chain joins TRBV30 and TRBJ1-1; D unresolved. V was cut by 2 bases and J by 2 bases, with 6 bases left in between. Germline V CDR1 and CDR2: GTSNPN, SVGIG (reference sequence). This CDR3 has 12 residues. CDR3 in amino acids: CAWSRINTEAFF. The CDR3 DNA is TGTGCCTGGAGTAGGATAAACACTGAAGCTTTCTTT. The variable domain in full, completed from reference TRBV30 and TRBJ1-1, reads SQTIHQWPATLVQPVGSPLSLECTVEGTSNPNLYWYRQAAGRGLQLLFYSVGIGQISSEVPQNLSASRPQDRQFILSSKKLLLSDSGFYLCAWSRINTEAFFGQGTRLTVV.

The CDR3 region is CASSLETGFTYTF. In nucleotides, the CDR3 is TGTGCCAGCAGCTTAGAGACAGGGTTCACCTACACCTTC. V usage is TRBV7-2 and J usage is TRBJ1-2; 7 bases align to TRBD1. CDR3 length: 13 amino acids. Trimming removed 1 base from V and 10 bases from J; junction bases left unmatched: 6. Germline lookup yields CDR1 SGHTA and CDR2 FQGNSA.

This chain connects TRBV29-1 to TRBJ2-2, with a tentative D call TRBD1 (5 bases). The CDR3 is made up of 12 amino acids. Germline-derived CDR1 and CDR2 are SQVTM and ANQGSEA. Trimming took 5 bases from V and 5 from J, leaving 9 bases between them. CDR3 bases: TGCAGCGTTTACAGGCCTACCGGGGAGCTGTTTTTT. This codes for CSVYRPTGELFF.

This chain uses TRBV2 with TRBJ1-4; TRBD1 matches 10 bases. The CDR3 totals 17 residues. The junction had 5 bases not matched to a gene; V was cut back by 4 bases and J by 0 bases. Germline CDR1 SNHLY, CDR2 FYNNEI. CDR3: CASSGDRGAATNEKLFF. The CDR3 coding sequence is TGTGCCAGCAGTGGGGACAGGGGAGCAGCAACTAATGAAAAACTGTTTTTT.

This clone appeared a few times. The V gene is TRBV19, the J gene TRBJ1-1, with a weak D call TRBD1 (6 bases). The length of the CDR3 is 14 residues. Trimming shortened V by 5 bases and J by 1 base, and 11 bases separated the two germline ends. CDR1 is LNHDA, CDR2 SQIVND, per germline (reference sequence). The DNA of the CDR3 is TGTGCCAGTAGTGACGAACAGGGGAACACTGAAGCTTTCTTT. It translates to CASSDEQGNTEAFF.

V and J are TRBV4-2 and TRBJ1-1, with TRBD1 matching over 7 bases. The CDR3 spans 14 residues. The V segment lost 3 bases and the J segment 1 base; nucleotides outside the gene matches: 2. Germline V gives CDR1 LGHNA, CDR2 YNFKEQ. The DNA of the CDR3 is TGTGCCAGCAGCCAGCAGGGGGGGAACACTGAAGCTTTCTTT. Its protein product is CASSQQGGNTEAFF.

The chain joins TRBV6-4 to TRBJ2-5; D is uncertain. Trimming shortened V by 4 bases and J by 5 bases, and 11 bases separated the two germline ends. Germline CDR1 MRHNA, CDR2 SNTAGT. The CDR3 has 13 amino acids. The CDR3 DNA is TGTGCCAGCAGTGTACGGTTCGGGGAGACCCAGTACTTC. Protein: CASSVRFGETQYF.

The chain recombines TRBV11-2 with TRBJ2-7, with a possible D match to TRBD2 (5 bases). The V gene's germline CDR1 is SGHAT and CDR2 FQNNGV. This CDR3 has 16 residues. The V and J ends lost 5 bases and 0 bases respectively, with 17 bases between them. CDR3 amino acids: CASSTEGGASSYEQYF. The CDR3 coding sequence is TGTGCCAGCAGCACCGAGGGCGGCGCCAGCTCCTACGAGCAGTACTTC.

J is TRBJ2-1 and V is TRBV21-1; the table's TRBD2 call for D was not verified on the DNA. TRBV21-1 is marked as a pseudogene. The CDR3 spans 15 residues. CDR3 sequence reads: CASSVGTSGSREQFF. Written as DNA, the CDR3 is TGTGCCAGCAGCGTCGGGACTAGCGGGAGTAGGGAGCAGTTCTTC.

V and J are TRBV19 and TRBJ2-3; D is undetermined. Trimming pared 5 bases from V and 5 bases from J, leaving 14 bases between. Germline CDR1 and CDR2: LNHDA and SQIVND (reference sequence). The CDR3 spans 14 residues. CDR3 amino acids: CASSRVSGRDTQYF. For the CDR3, the DNA is TGTGCCAGTAGTCGAGTATCCGGGCGAGATACGCAGTATTTT.

This sequence joins TRBV5-1 and TRBJ1-2, with TRBD1 matching over 7 bases. There are 14 residues in the CDR3. With V trimmed by 6 bases and J by 5 bases, 10 bases remained unmatched. Germline V gene lookup returns CDR1 SGHRS and CDR2 YFSETQ. Here the CDR3 reads CASTRTGSGYGYTF. Written as DNA, the CDR3 is TGCGCCAGCACCCGGACAGGATCGGGGTATGGCTACACCTTC.